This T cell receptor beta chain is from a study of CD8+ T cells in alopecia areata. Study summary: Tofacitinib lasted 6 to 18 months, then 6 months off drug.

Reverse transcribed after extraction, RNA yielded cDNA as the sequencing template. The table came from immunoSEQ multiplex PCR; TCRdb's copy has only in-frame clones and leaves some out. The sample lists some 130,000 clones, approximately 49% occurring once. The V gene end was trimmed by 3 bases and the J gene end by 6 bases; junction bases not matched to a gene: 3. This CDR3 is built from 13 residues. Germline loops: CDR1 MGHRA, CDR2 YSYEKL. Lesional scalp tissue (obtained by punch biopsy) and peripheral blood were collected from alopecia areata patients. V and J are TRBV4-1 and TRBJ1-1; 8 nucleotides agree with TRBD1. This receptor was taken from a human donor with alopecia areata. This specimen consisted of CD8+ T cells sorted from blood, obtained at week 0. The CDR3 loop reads CASSQRTGPEAFF. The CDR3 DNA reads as TGCGCCAGCAGCCAGAGGACAGGGCCTGAAGCTTTCTTT.